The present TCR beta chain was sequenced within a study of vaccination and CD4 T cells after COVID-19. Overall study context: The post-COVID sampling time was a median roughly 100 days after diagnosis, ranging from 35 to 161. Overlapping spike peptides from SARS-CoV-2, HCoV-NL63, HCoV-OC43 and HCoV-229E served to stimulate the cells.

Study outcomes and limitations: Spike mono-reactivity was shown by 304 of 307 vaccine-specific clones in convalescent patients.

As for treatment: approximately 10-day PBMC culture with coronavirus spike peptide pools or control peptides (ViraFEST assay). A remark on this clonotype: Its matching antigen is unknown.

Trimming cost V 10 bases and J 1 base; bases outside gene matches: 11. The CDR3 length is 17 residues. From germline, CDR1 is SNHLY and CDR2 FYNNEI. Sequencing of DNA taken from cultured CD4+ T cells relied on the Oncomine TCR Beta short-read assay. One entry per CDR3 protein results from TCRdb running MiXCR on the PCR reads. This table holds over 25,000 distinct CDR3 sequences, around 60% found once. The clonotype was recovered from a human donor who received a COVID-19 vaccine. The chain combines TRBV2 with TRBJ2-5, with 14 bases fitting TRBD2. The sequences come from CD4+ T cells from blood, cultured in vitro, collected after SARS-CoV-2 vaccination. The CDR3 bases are TGTGCCACACGACGACTAGCGGGGGGGGGGTCCCAAGAGACCCAGTACTTC. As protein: CATRRLAGGGSQETQYF.